These T cell receptor beta chains were read from a single sample in a study of beta chain features in type 1 diabetes. The protocol was immunoSEQ multiplex PCR, while the TCRdb copy is restricted to in-frame clones and leaves out a portion. The table lists some 160,000 clones, approximately 10% of them singletons, with under 0.85% in the top ten. The sequenced sample was central memory CD4+ T cells from blood. These receptors were obtained from a young woman with type 1 diabetes. CDR3s include the opening cysteine and the closing phenylalanine or tryptophan. The D gene is left open where the match is weak. Size values are once, few and many counts, or a class for expanded clones, and some rows have none.

TRBV5-4	TRBJ2-7	TRBD1	few	TGTGCCAGCAGCTTACAGGGGAGCTACGAGCAGTACTTC	CASSLQGSYEQYF
TRBV30	TRBJ1-2	TRBD1	NA	TGTGCCTGCGGGACAGGAGGTGGCTACACCTTC	CACGTGGGYTF
TRBV7-3	TRBJ2-3	NA	NA	TGTGCCAGCAGTAGGCTAGCTGGCACAGATACGCAGTATTTT	CASSRLAGTDTQYF
TRBV5-1	TRBJ2-5	TRBD1	few	TGCGCCAGCAGCTCATGGACAGGGGAAGAGACCCAGTACTTC	CASSSWTGEETQYF
TRBV5-1	TRBJ1-2	TRBD1	NA	TGCGCCAGCAGCTTCCCCGGGACAGAAGATGGCTACACCTTC	CASSFPGTEDGYTF
TRBV9	TRBJ2-2	TRBD2	NA	TGTGCCAGCAGCCCGACTAGCGGGCTTACCGGGGAGCTGTTTTTT	CASSPTSGLTGELFF
TRBV5-1	TRBJ2-4	NA	many	TGCGCCAGCAGCTTCCTGACTAGTACGGACATTCAGTACTTC	CASSFLTSTDIQYF
TRBV4-3	TRBJ1-5	NA	few	TGCGCCAGCAGCCAAGCATGGGAGGGGAGCAATCAGCCCCAGCATTTT	CASSQAWEGSNQPQHF
TRBV7-9	TRBJ2-1	NA	few	TGTGCCAGCAGCTTAGCTGGAGGTCTGGGAACGGGACAAAACAATGAGCAGTTCTTC	CASSLAGGLGTGQNNEQFF
TRBV11-3	TRBJ2-1	TRBD2	few	TGTGCCAGCAGGATAGCGGGAACCTACAATGAGCAGTTCTTC	CASRIAGTYNEQFF
TRBV5-4	TRBJ1-2	NA	few	TGTGCCAACCCACAATGGGGGGGCGGCGATGGCTACACCTTC	CANPQWGGGDGYTF
TRBV29-1	TRBJ2-3	TRBD2	NA	TGCAGCGGGTTCGGACTAGCGGGCCGAGGTGATACGCAGTATTTT	CSGFGLAGRGDTQYF
TRBV5-6	TRBJ2-1	NA	NA	TGTGCCAGCAGCTTGCAACTAGTCGGTCAGTTCTTC	CASSLQLVGQFF
TRBV5-1	TRBJ2-1	TRBD2	NA	TGCGCCAGCAGCAGCGGGACTCAACATCTCCTCAACAATGAGCAGTTCTTC	CASSSGTQHLLNNEQFF
TRBV7-8	TRBJ2-1	TRBD1	few	TGTGCCAGCAGCTCCAGAGACAGGGGCAATGAGCAGTTCTTC	CASSSRDRGNEQFF
TRBV7-9	TRBJ2-1	TRBD2	NA	TGTGCCAGCAGGCTAAGCGGGAGGGCCCGGGATGAGCAGTTCTTC	CASRLSGRARDEQFF
TRBV5-1	TRBJ2-2	TRBD2	NA	TGCGCCAGCAGCTTGGCGGCCCTAGCGGGAGCCGGGGAGCTGTTTTTT	CASSLAALAGAGELFF
TRBV4-1	TRBJ2-4	NA	few	TGCGCCAGCAGCCAAGTAGTCGTAGCCAAAAACATTCAGTACTTC	CASSQVVVAKNIQYF
TRBV7-9	TRBJ1-1	NA	NA	TGTGCCAGCAGCTTAGCGGGAGGGGGAGGTCGAGCTTTCTTT	CASSLAGGGGRAFF
TRBV7-9	TRBJ2-1	NA	few	TGTGCCAGCAGCTTACTTTCTAACCCTGAGCAGTTCTTC	CASSLLSNPEQFF
TRBV7-9	TRBJ2-7	TRBD2	few	TGTGCCAGCAGCCCCCAGGGCAGCGGGGTCTCCTACGAGCAGTACTTC	CASSPQGSGVSYEQYF
TRBV15	TRBJ2-5	NA	NA	TGTGCCACCAGCAGCCCGACGGGGTCGGAGACCCAGTACTTC	CATSSPTGSETQYF
TRBV30	TRBJ1-5	TRBD1	few	TGTGCCTGGAAGGTCCGGGACAGGGGGAATCAGCCCCAGCATTTT	CAWKVRDRGNQPQHF
TRBV15	TRBJ2-1	TRBD2	few	TGTGCCACCAGCAGTACTAGCGGGAGGGTCAATGAGCAGTTCTTC	CATSSTSGRVNEQFF
TRBV7-2	TRBJ2-5	NA	few	TGTGCCAGCAGCTTGGCAACCCCTCCCCAGTACTTC	CASSLATPPQYF
TRBV11-2	TRBJ2-5	NA	few	TGTGCCAGCAGCTTACAGGAGGAAGAGACCCAGTACTTC	CASSLQEEETQYF
TRBV6-5	TRBJ2-1	TRBD1	NA	TGTGCCAGCAGGCGAGGACAGGCCCCAGACAATGAGCAGTTCTTC	CASRRGQAPDNEQFF
TRBV2	TRBJ2-3	TRBD2	NA	TGTGCCAGCAGGCGCGGACTAGCGGGAGCCCTGCGGACAGATACGCAGTATTTT	CASRRGLAGALRTDTQYF
TRBV9	TRBJ1-4	NA	NA	TGTGCCAGCAGCGTAGCTCCGGGAGTTGAAAAACTGTTTTTT	CASSVAPGVEKLFF
TRBV2	TRBJ1-1	NA	NA	TGTGCCAGCAATGATATAAACACTGAAGCTTTCTTT	CASNDINTEAFF
TRBV30	TRBJ2-7	NA	few	TGTGCCTGGAGTAGGGGGAGCTTTTCTAGAGGCATCGAGCAGTACTTC	CAWSRGSFSRGIEQYF
TRBV19	TRBJ1-3	NA	many	TGTGCCAGTATCAAGGCGACAGCCCTGAACTCTGGAAACACCATATATTTT	CASIKATALNSGNTIYF
TRBV12-5	TRBJ2-3	TRBD2	few	TGTGCTAGTGGGACCAGCGGGAGTGATACGCAGTATTTT	CASGTSGSDTQYF
TRBV25-1	TRBJ1-2	NA	few	TGTGCCAGCAGTGATTTAGGGGGTCGGGGCTACACCTTC	CASSDLGGRGYTF
TRBV5-4	TRBJ1-2	TRBD1	many	TGTGCCAGCACCGAACGACAGGGATATGGCTACACCTTC	CASTERQGYGYTF
TRBV28	TRBJ2-7	TRBD1	few	TGTGCCAGCAGTTCCTTGACAGGGGGCAACGAGCAGTACTTC	CASSSLTGGNEQYF
TRBV6-6	TRBJ2-5	TRBD1	few	TGTGCCAGCAGTTACTCCAGGGGGCCGGAGGAGACCCAGTACTTC	CASSYSRGPEETQYF